The rows below give T cell receptor beta chains drawn from one sample of a study of cytomegalovirus exposure and HLA in healthy donors. Repertoires were generated with immunoSEQ multiplex PCR, while TCRdb's copy carries only in-frame clones and drops some. The sample records 100,000 to 150,000 clones, 60% to 85% being singletons. Sequencing used PBMCs. The receptors here all came from a woman aged 40 to 50 in good health and CMV-seropositive. Each CDR3 is given with its conserved first and last residue. The order of the fields is CDR3 length, clone size, J gene, D gene, V gene, CDR3 protein, CDR3 DNA. D genes are given only for firm matches. Size is stated for part of the rows, as once, few or many counts, or as a class when the clone is expanded.

length: 18
size: -
J: TRBJ1-4
D: TRBD1
V: TRBV7-9
CDR3: CASSLTRTGIHSNEKLFF
DNA: TGTGCCAGCAGCTTGACACGGACAGGGATTCATAGTAATGAAAAACTGTTTTTT

length: 16
size: few
J: TRBJ2-7
D: TRBD2
V: TRBV4-2
CDR3: CASSQGNPGLAYEQYF
DNA: TGTGCCAGCAGCCAAGGGAATCCGGGACTAGCCTACGAGCAGTACTTC

length: 14
size: -
J: TRBJ1-6
D: TRBD1
V: TRBV6-6
CDR3: CASSRQGANSPLHF
DNA: TGTGCCAGCAGTCGACAGGGGGCTAATTCACCCCTCCACTTT

length: 13
size: -
J: TRBJ1-2
D: TRBD1
V: TRBV30
CDR3: CAVSFGTDLGYTF
DNA: TGTGCCGTTTCCTTCGGGACAGACCTTGGCTACACCTTC

length: 13
size: -
J: TRBJ1-2
D: -
V: TRBV14
CDR3: CASSLVGGYGYTF
DNA: TGTGCCAGCAGCCTAGTAGGGGGCTATGGCTACACCTTC

length: 14
size: -
J: TRBJ2-7
D: -
V: TRBV19
CDR3: CASSPWTMQGEQYF
DNA: TGTGCCAGTAGTCCTTGGACCATGCAGGGCGAGCAGTACTTC

length: 16
size: -
J: TRBJ1-2
D: -
V: TRBV18
CDR3: CASSPAGGPLVDGYTF
DNA: TGTGCCAGCTCACCAGCGGGGGGTCCACTAGTGGATGGCTACACCTTC

length: 15
size: -
J: TRBJ2-5
D: -
V: TRBV7-3
CDR3: CASSPDDRFGGTQYF
DNA: TGTGCCAGCAGCCCAGACGACAGGTTCGGCGGGACCCAGTACTTC

length: 14
size: -
J: TRBJ2-7
D: TRBD1
V: TRBV7-9
CDR3: CASTRMTGTYEQYF
DNA: TGTGCCAGCACCAGAATGACAGGGACCTACGAGCAGTACTTC

length: 17
size: few
J: TRBJ2-3
D: TRBD1
V: TRBV5-6
CDR3: CASSFIRDRGLTDTQYF
DNA: TGTGCCAGCAGCTTTATTCGAGACAGGGGATTAACAGATACGCAGTATTTT

length: 16
size: -
J: TRBJ2-2
D: -
V: TRBV7-7
CDR3: CASRYHRVKNTGELFF
DNA: TGTGCCAGCAGGTACCACAGGGTTAAGAACACCGGGGAGCTGTTTTTT

length: 15
size: -
J: TRBJ1-5
D: -
V: TRBV18
CDR3: CASSPPSGGGQPQHF
DNA: TGTGCCAGCTCACCACCATCGGGGGGCGGTCAGCCCCAGCATTTT

length: 14
size: -
J: TRBJ1-2
D: -
V: TRBV7-3
CDR3: CASSPDSYRDGYTF
DNA: TGTGCCAGCAGCCCCGACAGTTACCGGGATGGCTACACCTTC

length: 13
size: -
J: TRBJ2-3
D: -
V: TRBV5-6
CDR3: CASSLAGLDTQYF
DNA: TGTGCCAGCAGCTTAGCAGGGCTAGATACGCAGTATTTT

length: 12
size: -
J: TRBJ1-2
D: -
V: TRBV29-1
CDR3: CSNPTTPYGYTF
DNA: TGCAGCAACCCTACTACTCCCTATGGCTACACCTTC

length: 16
size: -
J: TRBJ2-1
D: TRBD2
V: TRBV19
CDR3: CASSRGLAGGSNEQFF
DNA: TGTGCCAGTAGTAGGGGACTAGCGGGTGGGTCCAATGAGCAGTTCTTC

length: 19
size: -
J: TRBJ2-7
D: TRBD1
V: TRBV7-9
CDR3: CASSRPPGTGRNYGYEQYF
DNA: TGTGCCAGCAGCAGACCGCCCGGGACAGGGCGAAACTACGGATACGAGCAGTACTTC

length: 13
size: -
J: TRBJ1-2
D: -
V: TRBV7-9
CDR3: CASSPQITDGYTF
DNA: TGTGCCAGCAGCCCACAGATTACCGATGGCTACACCTTC

length: 15
size: -
J: TRBJ1-4
D: -
V: TRBV29-1
CDR3: CSVGFHTATGEKLFF
DNA: TGCAGCGTTGGGTTCCACACGGCGACCGGGGAAAAACTGTTTTTT

length: 16
size: -
J: TRBJ2-1
D: TRBD2
V: TRBV7-2
CDR3: CASSSRGLAGGLEQFF
DNA: TGTGCCAGCAGCTCGCGGGGACTAGCGGGAGGGCTAGAGCAGTTCTTC

length: 15
size: -
J: TRBJ1-2
D: -
V: TRBV28
CDR3: CASSPGAHGDYGYTF
DNA: TGTGCCAGCAGTCCAGGTGCCCATGGCGACTATGGCTACACCTTC

length: 15
size: -
J: TRBJ1-4
D: -
V: TRBV9
CDR3: CASSVGGAGDEKLFF
DNA: TGTGCCAGCAGCGTAGGAGGAGCCGGGGATGAAAAACTGTTTTTT

length: 15
size: -
J: TRBJ2-7
D: TRBD1
V: TRBV7-9
CDR3: CASRIAEGQPYEQYF
DNA: TGTGCCAGCAGAATCGCCGAGGGACAGCCATACGAGCAGTACTTC

length: 13
size: -
J: TRBJ2-7
D: -
V: TRBV7-3
CDR3: CASSLTETLEQYF
DNA: TGTGCCAGCAGCTTAACGGAGACCCTGGAGCAGTACTTC

length: 15
size: -
J: TRBJ1-4
D: -
V: TRBV10-1
CDR3: CASSERPTPNEKLFF
DNA: TGCGCCAGCAGCGAGAGGCCGACACCTAATGAAAAACTGTTTTTT

length: 15
size: -
J: TRBJ1-5
D: -
V: TRBV5-6
CDR3: CASSRGRTPNQPQHF
DNA: TGTGCCAGCAGCAGGGGCCGGACCCCCAATCAGCCCCAGCATTTT

length: 13
size: -
J: TRBJ1-5
D: TRBD1
V: TRBV6-1
CDR3: CASVTGAGQPQHF
DNA: TGTGCCAGCGTTACAGGGGCCGGGCAGCCCCAGCATTTT

length: 15
size: -
J: TRBJ2-4
D: TRBD1
V: TRBV6-5
CDR3: CASRGTGWTKNIQYF
DNA: TGTGCCAGCAGGGGGACAGGGTGGACCAAAAACATTCAGTACTTC

length: 15
size: -
J: TRBJ2-3
D: -
V: TRBV1
CDR3: CTSSQGLGELDTQYF
DNA: TGCACCAGCAGCCAGGGCCTCGGGGAGTTAGATACGCAGTATTTT

length: 13
size: few
J: TRBJ2-3
D: -
V: TRBV10-3
CDR3: CAISEQTTDTQYF
DNA: TGTGCCATCAGTGAACAGACCACAGATACGCAGTATTTT

length: 15
size: few
J: TRBJ2-3
D: -
V: TRBV7-7
CDR3: CASSLAPAGPDTQYF
DNA: TGTGCCAGCAGCTTAGCCCCGGCAGGGCCAGATACGCAGTATTTT

length: 13
size: -
J: TRBJ2-5
D: -
V: TRBV29-1
CDR3: CSVEEGAGETQYF
DNA: TGCAGCGTTGAAGAGGGGGCGGGAGAGACCCAGTACTTC

length: 18
size: -
J: TRBJ2-7
D: TRBD1
V: TRBV5-1
CDR3: CASSSLTPTGGYYYEQYF
DNA: TGCGCCAGCAGCTCCTTGACCCCGACAGGGGGCTATTACTACGAGCAGTACTTC

length: 10
size: -
J: TRBJ2-7
D: -
V: TRBV4-2
CDR3: CASRENEQYF
DNA: TGTGCCAGCAGGGAGAACGAGCAGTACTTC

length: 13
size: -
J: TRBJ2-5
D: TRBD1
V: TRBV6-5
CDR3: CASRNRGRETQYF
DNA: TGTGCCAGCAGAAACAGGGGGCGGGAGACCCAGTACTTC

length: 11
size: -
J: TRBJ1-2
D: -
V: TRBV20-1
CDR3: CSAIIGTDYTF
DNA: TGCAGTGCTATTATAGGCACAGACTACACCTTC

length: 14
size: once
J: TRBJ1-1
D: -
V: TRBV5-4
CDR3: CASSLAGSPTEAFF
DNA: TGTGCCAGCAGCTTGGCAGGGTCCCCCACTGAAGCTTTCTTT

length: 13
size: -
J: TRBJ2-7
D: TRBD1
V: TRBV6-1
CDR3: CASSRDSPYEQYF
DNA: TGTGCCAGCAGTCGGGACAGCCCCTACGAGCAGTACTTC

length: 17
size: few
J: TRBJ2-3
D: TRBD2
V: TRBV4-1
CDR3: CASSHGMRGASTDTQYF
DNA: TGCGCCAGCAGCCATGGTATGCGGGGGGCCTCCACAGATACGCAGTATTTT

length: 13
size: -
J: TRBJ1-2
D: TRBD1
V: TRBV7-2
CDR3: CASRATGGGGYTF
DNA: TGTGCCAGCAGGGCGACAGGGGGAGGTGGCTACACCTTC

length: 18
size: -
J: TRBJ2-6
D: TRBD2
V: TRBV9
CDR3: CASSVELAGAPGANVLTF
DNA: TGTGCCAGCAGCGTAGAGCTAGCGGGGGCCCCTGGGGCCAACGTCCTGACTTTC

length: 11
size: -
J: TRBJ1-1
D: -
V: TRBV28
CDR3: CAAARNTEAFF
DNA: TGTGCCGCGGCCCGCAACACTGAAGCTTTCTTT

length: 17
size: -
J: TRBJ2-3
D: TRBD2
V: TRBV5-1
CDR3: CASSSGGTSGGTDTQYF
DNA: TGCGCCAGCAGCTCGGGAGGGACTAGCGGGGGTACAGATACGCAGTATTTT

length: 14
size: -
J: TRBJ2-7
D: TRBD2
V: TRBV7-2
CDR3: CASSRGLAGDGQYF
DNA: TGTGCCAGCAGCCGTGGACTAGCGGGGGACGGGCAGTACTTC